The next 32 T cell receptor beta chains were all read from a single sample in a study of vaccination effects on CD4 cells after COVID-19 (dated by TCRdb to 2021 to 2024). Libraries were prepared through the immunoSEQ multiplex PCR assay. Drawn from immuneACCESS, this table holds only the in-frame rearrangements with V and J called that TCRdb kept. Clones are partly lost; checked studies trace under half to an unresolved V gene and leave the rest unexplained. Here the sample has roughly 63,000 clones; just under 80% occur a single time. The ten largest clones represent 1.5% to 2% of the sample. The ViraFEST assay stimulated PBMC with viral peptide pools and then used TCR sequencing to identify antigen-specific CD4+ T cell clonotypes by expansion. After more than nine days of culture, CD4+ T cells were isolated with the EasySep CD4+ T cell isolation kit. Each participant received two doses of an mRNA SARS-CoV-2 vaccine, either BNT162b2 or mRNA-1273.

Their antigen targets remain unknown. Here the sequenced sample was CD4+ T cells from PBMCs cultured with HCoV-OC43 spike peptides, taken after COVID-19 vaccination. Per the publication, the cell subset or site label means: HCoV-OC43 spike overlapping peptide pool stimulation. These receptors were taken from a human donor who received a COVID-19 vaccine.

The CDR3 DNA reads TGTGCCAGTAGTGACACCGGGACAGGGTTAGGCAATCAGCCCCAGCATTTT. It encodes CASSDTGTGLGNQPQHF. The chain combines TRBV19 with TRBJ1-5; 9 bases align to TRBD1. This CDR3 contains 17 residues. From germline, CDR1 is LNHDA and CDR2 SQIVND (reference sequence). J was trimmed by 2 bases and V by 5 bases; bases with no gene match: 10.

The rearrangement links TRBV18 to TRBJ2-2, with D unclear. The length of the CDR3 is 14 residues. Germline CDR1 KGHSH, CDR2 LQKENI. Trimming took 3 bases from V and 1 from J, leaving 6 bases between them. CDR3 DNA: TGTGCCAGCTCACCCAACAGGAACACCGGGGAGCTGTTTTTT. It translates to CASSPNRNTGELFF.

The rearrangement links TRBV5-5 to TRBJ2-2; a weak D match, TRBD1 (5 bases). Trimming left V 1 base short and J 6 bases short, with 10 bases between. This CDR3 spans 14 amino acids. Germline CDR1 and CDR2: SGHKS and YYEKEE (reference sequence). The CDR3 nucleotides read TGTGCCAGCAGCTTGTCAGGGTACGCCGGGGAGCTGTTTTTT. It is translated as CASSLSGYAGELFF. Supplemented by reference TRBV5-5 and TRBJ2-2, the full variable domain reads DAGVTQSPTHLIKTRGQQVTLRCSPISGHKSVSWYQQVLGQGPQFIFQYYEKEERGRGNFPDRFSARQFPNYSSELNVNALLLGDSALYLCASSLSGYAGELFFGEGSRLTVL.

The V gene is TRBV10-2, the J gene TRBJ2-1; D may be TRBD1 or TRBD2 (5 bases each). This CDR3 has 15 amino acids. Germline-derived CDR1 and CDR2 are WSHSY and SAAADI. V dropped 4 bases and J dropped 2 bases, with 12 bases sitting between them. The CDR3 nucleotides are TGCGCCAGCAGTGGGGGGACGCAAGCCTACAATGAGCAGTTCTTC. As protein: CASSGGTQAYNEQFF.

The gene calls are TRBV5-1 and TRBJ2-2, with 7 positions matching TRBD1. The CDR3 is 15 amino acids. The V gene end was trimmed by 4 bases and the J gene end by 4 bases; junction bases not matched to a gene: 7. Germline assignment: CDR1 SGHRS and CDR2 YFSETQ. CDR3 nucleotide sequence: TGCGCCAGCAGCGAAGGGGGCGCGGGCACCGGGGAGCTGTTTTTT. This encodes CASSEGGAGTGELFF.

The J gene is TRBJ1-2, the V gene TRBV29-1; no firm D call. Between the trimmed V and J ends, which lost 3 bases and 6 bases, there was a span of 5 bases. CDR1 is SQVTM and CDR2 is ANQGSEA in the germline V gene. The CDR3 runs 10 residues. Here the CDR3 DNA reads TGCAGCGTTGACAATGATGGCTACACCTTC. Translated, it gives CSVDNDGYTF. The full variable domain, its missing parts supplied by reference TRBV29-1 and TRBJ1-2, is SAVISQKPSRDICQRGTSLTIQCQVDSQVTMMFWYRQQPGQSLTLIATANQGSEATYESGFVIDKFPISRPNLTFSTLTVSNMSPEDSSIYLCSVDNDGYTFGSGTRLTVV.

This chain joins TRBV19 and TRBJ1-3, with D possibly being TRBD1 (5 bases). Germline lookup yields CDR1 LNHDA and CDR2 SQIVND (reference sequence). The CDR3 has 15 residues. V gave up 5 bases and J gave up 4 bases, with 15 bases separating them. CDR3 residues: CASSPSGVNGNTIYF. The CDR3 region has the DNA TGTGCCAGTAGTCCGTCGGGGGTAAACGGAAACACCATATATTTT.

CDR3: CASSQNRGGDEQYV. Written as DNA, the CDR3 is TGTGCCAGCAGCCAAAACAGAGGAGGGGACGAGCAGTACGTC. J is TRBJ2-7 and V is TRBV3-1 (or the pseudogene TRBV3-2); weak D call: TRBD2 (6 bases). CDR1 is LGHDT and CDR2 is YNNKEL in the germline V gene (reference sequence). V lost 2 bases, J lost 5 bases, and 13 bases lay in between. The CDR3 extends over 14 amino acids.

CDR3 DNA sequence: TGTGCCTGGAGTTTACAGGGGGCCTGGTATGGCTACACCTTC. This codes for CAWSLQGAWYGYTF. The chain uses TRBV30 and TRBJ1-2, with 9 bases that match TRBD1. This CDR3 has 14 residues. Losses at the gene ends were 2 bases for V and 5 bases for J; bases not matched to a gene: 6. Germline V lookup: CDR1 GTSNPN, CDR2 SVGIG (reference sequence).

This clone has more than one count but fewer than ten. The chain recombines TRBV5-4 with TRBJ2-3; the match to TRBD2 covers 10 bases. The CDR3 covers 15 residues. The V gene end was trimmed by 3 bases and the J gene end by 3 bases; junction bases not matched to a gene: 4. CDR1 and CDR2 (germline): SGHNT, YYREEE (reference sequence). This chain's CDR3 is CASSSVAGGTDTQYF. The CDR3 bases are TGTGCCAGCAGCTCCGTAGCGGGGGGAACAGATACGCAGTATTTT.

This chain joins TRBV5-1 and TRBJ1-4; D is perhaps TRBD1 (6 bases). CDR1 SGHRS and CDR2 YFSETQ come from the germline V gene. The CDR3 contains 15 residues. V dropped 6 bases and J dropped 2 bases, with 14 bases sitting between them. The DNA of the CDR3 is TGCGCCAGCACCATCAGGGGTTCGACTAATGAAAAACTGTTTTTT. It yields the protein CASTIRGSTNEKLFF.

The rearrangement links TRBV5-5 to TRBJ2-3, with D unclear. This CDR3 is built from 14 residues. Germline CDR1 SGHKS, CDR2 YYEKEE (reference sequence). The V end lost 0 bases, the J end lost 2 bases, and 7 bases lay between the germline ends. CDR3 amino acids: CASSLVTYTDTQYF. The CDR3 region has the DNA TGTGCCAGCAGCTTGGTAACCTACACAGATACGCAGTATTTT. Together with reference TRBV5-5 and TRBJ2-3, the CDR3 gives the full variable domain: DAGVTQSPTHLIKTRGQQVTLRCSPISGHKSVSWYQQVLGQGPQFIFQYYEKEERGRGNFPDRFSARQFPNYSSELNVNALLLGDSALYLCASSLVTYTDTQYFGPGTRLTVL.

J is TRBJ1-2 and V is TRBV7-9; D unresolved. V dropped 5 bases and J dropped 4 bases, with 14 bases sitting between them. The CDR3 runs 14 residues. Per the germline V gene, CDR1 is SEHNR and CDR2 is FQNEAQ (reference sequence). In nucleotides, the CDR3 is TGTGCCAGCAGCCCCGCATCGGGGAGCTATGGCTACACCTTC. This gives the protein CASSPASGSYGYTF. Using reference TRBV7-9 and TRBJ1-2 for the parts outside the CDR3, the full variable domain is DTGVSQNPRHKITKRGQNVTFRCDPISEHNRLYWYRQTLGQGPEFLTYFQNEAQLEKSRLLSDRFSAERPKGSFSTLEIQRTEQGDSAMYLCASSPASGSYGYTFGSGTRLTVV.

The chain joins TRBV15 to TRBJ2-5; 8 bases align to TRBD2. The CDR3 sequence is 16 residues long. V lost 1 base, J lost 1 base, and 5 bases stayed unmatched. CDR1 is LNHNV and CDR2 is YYDKDF in the germline V gene (reference sequence). The CDR3 bases are TGTGCCACCAGCAGAGGTGGCGGGGGGCTCCAAGAGACCCAGTACTTC. It encodes CATSRGGGGLQETQYF.

J is TRBJ2-7 and V is TRBV11-2; D is ambiguous. V was shortened by 0 bases and J by 2 bases, with 8 bases between the two germline ends. CDR1 is SGHAT and CDR2 is FQNNGV in the germline V gene. The CDR3 length is 14 residues. CDR3 sequence (DNA): TGTGCCAGCAGCTTAGATATTTCGGCCTACGAGCAGTACGTC. Protein product: CASSLDISAYEQYV.

The rearrangement joins TRBV5-1 to TRBJ2-3, with a weak D call TRBD2 (6 bases). Between the trimmed V and J ends, which lost 0 bases and 0 bases, there was a span of 11 bases. Germline lookup yields CDR1 SGHRS and CDR2 YFSETQ. The CDR3 is 16 amino acids. The CDR3 nucleotides read TGCGCCAGCAGCTTGGATAGGCGGGGCAGCACAGATACGCAGTATTTT. The encoded protein is CASSLDRRGSTDTQYF.

The chain combines TRBV5-1 with TRBJ1-2; weak D call: TRBD1 (5 bases). Germline values: CDR1 SGHRS, CDR2 YFSETQ. The CDR3 consists of 13 residues. V lost 5 bases and J 4 bases, leaving 12 bases between the germline ends. In DNA, the CDR3 is TGCGCCAGCAGTCCAGACAGCACCTATGGCTACACCTTC. This sequence encodes CASSPDSTYGYTF.

This chain uses TRBV3-1 (or the pseudogene TRBV3-2) with TRBJ2-1; 12 nucleotides line up with TRBD2. This CDR3 is 15 amino acids long. The germline V gene encodes CDR1 LGHDT and CDR2 YNNKEL (reference sequence). J lost 9 bases, V lost 4 bases, and 7 bases had no gene match. The CDR3 reads CASSRPSGGAGEQFF. For the CDR3, the DNA is TGTGCCAGCAGCCGGCCTAGCGGGGGGGCGGGTGAGCAGTTCTTC.

The chain is built from TRBV30 and TRBJ2-2; weak D call: TRBD2 (5 bases). CDR1 GTSNPN and CDR2 SVGIG come from the germline V gene (reference sequence). V shed 8 bases and J shed 1 base, with 14 bases lying between them. There are 14 residues in the CDR3. The CDR3 DNA reads TGTGCCGGTCCGGGATCCTGGAACACCGGGGAGCTGTTTTTT. Residues: CAGPGSWNTGELFF.

V usage is TRBV6-5 and J usage is TRBJ1-5; D unresolved. The CDR3 loop spans 16 amino acids. The germline V and J ends were trimmed by 0 bases and 0 bases, with 9 bases remaining between them. The germline V gene encodes CDR1 MNHEY and CDR2 SVGAGI. The CDR3 protein is CASSYSRGYSNQPQHF. The CDR3 DNA sequence: TGTGCCAGCAGTTACTCGCGGGGTTATAGCAATCAGCCCCAGCATTTT.

This chain uses TRBV19 with TRBJ2-1; perhaps TRBD2 as D (6 bases). Germline-derived CDR1 and CDR2 are LNHDA and SQIVND (reference sequence). V gave up 8 bases and J gave up 4 bases, with 30 bases separating them. This CDR3 spans 19 amino acids. The CDR3 DNA reads TGTGCCAGTGGTAGGTGGGGGGTGGGGGGTAATCGTGGGTACAATGAGCAGTTCTTC. Translation: CASGRWGVGGNRGYNEQFF.

The CDR3 spells CASSEAPGAGRETQYF. In nucleotides, the CDR3 is TGTGCCAGCAGTGAAGCCCCGGGGGCGGGGCGGGAGACCCAGTACTTC. The genes are TRBV6-1 and TRBJ2-5; D tentatively fits TRBD1 or TRBD2 (6 bases each). Between the trimmed V and J ends, which lost 0 bases and 5 bases, there was a span of 16 bases. Germline CDR1 is MNHNS and CDR2 is SASEGT. This CDR3 is built from 16 residues.

The CDR3 DNA is TGTGCCAGCAGCTTAAGAGGGGGGGGGAACACTGAAGCTTTCTTT. Translation gives CASSLRGGGNTEAFF. The V and J genes are TRBV7-3 and TRBJ1-1; weak D call: TRBD1 (6 bases). Germline lookup yields CDR1 SGHTA and CDR2 FQGTGA. V shed 1 base and J shed 1 base, with 10 bases lying between them. The CDR3 totals 15 residues.

This clone has only a few counts. The V and J genes are TRBV27 and TRBJ1-5; tentatively, D is TRBD1 (6 bases). The germline gives CDR1 MNHEY, CDR2 SMNVEV (reference sequence). Trimming removed 5 bases from V and 0 bases from J, with 14 bases in between. The CDR3 runs to 16 residues. The CDR3 sequence is CASSRSTGYSNQPQHF. The CDR3 DNA reads as TGTGCCAGCAGTCGCTCGACAGGATATAGCAATCAGCCCCAGCATTTT.

The chain uses TRBV5-1 and TRBJ1-1, with D possibly being TRBD1 (5 bases). V was pared by 0 bases and J by 5 bases, with 11 bases between. CDR1 is SGHRS and CDR2 is YFSETQ in the germline V gene. This CDR3 comprises 14 residues. The CDR3 DNA reads TGCGCCAGCAGCTTGGGACTTAGGGGAACTGAAGCTTTCTTT. This sequence encodes CASSLGLRGTEAFF.

J is TRBJ2-3 and V is TRBV5-1, with 14 bases aligning to TRBD2. Germline V CDR1 and CDR2: SGHRS, YFSETQ. J was trimmed by 7 bases and V by 4 bases; bases with no gene match: 11. This CDR3 has 17 residues. The CDR3 protein is CASSIRLAGGEGNTQYF. CDR3 DNA sequence: TGCGCCAGCAGCATAAGACTAGCGGGGGGGGAAGGGAATACGCAGTATTTT.

V and J are TRBV6-2 or TRBV6-3 and TRBJ1-1; D remains unclear. The CDR3 length is 14 residues. With 2 bases removed from V and 5 bases from J, the gap between germline ends came to 12 bases. Germline V lookup: CDR1 MNHEY, CDR2 SVGEGT. The CDR3: CASSYVPGRTEAFF. The CDR3, as DNA: TGTGCCAGCAGTTACGTTCCCGGGCGGACTGAAGCTTTCTTT.

The chain has TRBV3-1 (or the pseudogene TRBV3-2) and TRBJ2-5; no reliable D call. Trimming took 3 bases from V and 1 from J, leaving 6 bases between them. Germline V gives CDR1 LGHDT, CDR2 YNNKEL (reference sequence). The CDR3 extends over 13 amino acids. DNA for the CDR3: TGTGCCAGCAGCCAGGCCGTCCAAGAGACCCAGTACTTC. This encodes CASSQAVQETQYF.

This clone was seen only a few times. The chain employs TRBV6-5 and TRBJ1-6; D unclear. CDR3 length: 13 amino acids. Trimming pared 5 bases from V and 0 bases from J, leaving 2 bases between. In germline, CDR1 is MNHEY, CDR2 SVGAGI. The CDR3 sequence: CASSSSYNSPLHF. In DNA form, the CDR3 reads TGTGCCAGCAGTAGCTCCTATAATTCACCCCTCCACTTT.

The genes are TRBV6-2 or TRBV6-3 and TRBJ1-2; D is perhaps TRBD1 (5 bases). The CDR3 sequence is 14 residues long. Germline V lookup: CDR1 MNHEY, CDR2 SVGEGT. Deletions cut 2 bases from V and 4 bases from J, with 11 bases between. This CDR3 reads CASSYTSGPYGYTF. The CDR3, as DNA: TGTGCCAGCAGTTACACTTCAGGGCCCTATGGCTACACCTTC.

This clone has a single count. This sequence joins TRBV24-1 and TRBJ2-2, with 7 nucleotides matching TRBD2. V shed 7 bases and J 4 bases; nucleotides not matched to a gene: 11. Germline lookup yields CDR1 KGHDR and CDR2 SFDVKD. This CDR3 contains 16 residues. The CDR3 DNA follows: TGTGCCACCAGCGAGTCGGGGGGAAGGGTCACCGGGGAGCTGTTTTTT. Residues: CATSESGGRVTGELFF.

The chain is built from TRBV10-3 and TRBJ1-4; D gene unclear. The CDR3 contains 14 residues. V was cut by 10 bases and J by 2 bases, with 14 bases left in between. Germline loops: CDR1 ENHRY, CDR2 SYGVKD. The CDR3, as DNA: TGTGCCACTTTAGGAGGGTTGACTAATGAAAAACTGTTTTTT. Its translation: CATLGGLTNEKLFF.